One sample yielded the 27 T cell receptor beta chains listed below, sequenced in a study of blood T cell repertoires in COVID-19. Method: immunoSEQ multiplex PCR; TCRdb's copy keeps in-frame clones and lacks some. Of roughly 150,000 clones in the sample, 83% were seen once. Sequenced input: peripheral blood. The receptors come from a woman between 65 and 79 years old who had recovered from COVID-19.

The CDR3 protein is CASSFRLAGGYNEQFF. Here the CDR3 DNA reads TGTGCCAGCAGTTTTAGGCTAGCGGGAGGATACAATGAGCAGTTCTTC. The V gene is TRBV28, the J gene TRBJ2-1, with 11 bases identical to TRBD2. With V trimmed by 3 bases and J by 4 bases, 5 bases remained unmatched. Germline V lookup: CDR1 MDHEN, CDR2 SYDVKM. The CDR3 spans 16 residues.

Only a few counts were recorded for this clone. Other nucleotide sequences in the sample specify the same CDR3. The chain combines TRBV27 with TRBJ1-5; perhaps TRBD1 as D (5 bases). The length of the CDR3 is 15 residues. The V and J ends lost 4 bases and 2 bases respectively, with 12 bases between them. CDR1 is MNHEY and CDR2 is SMNVEV in the germline V gene (reference sequence). For the CDR3, the DNA is TGTGCCAGCAGTTGGGGGGGTGTCGGCAATCAGCCCCAGCATTTT. It is translated as CASSWGGVGNQPQHF.

The chain has TRBV7-7 and TRBJ2-1; D is unresolved. Germline V gene lookup returns CDR1 SSHAT and CDR2 FNYEAQ (reference sequence). The CDR3 runs to 13 residues. V lost 1 base to trimming and J lost 13 bases, with 14 bases between them. CDR3 sequence (DNA): TGTGCCAGCAGCTTAGAAGTAGCCTCCCTACAGTTCTTC. Translated, it gives CASSLEVASLQFF.

This chain uses TRBV4-1 with TRBJ1-1; TRBD1 is a possible D gene (5 bases). Per the germline V gene, CDR1 is MGHRA and CDR2 is YSYEKL. Trimming cost V 4 bases and J 3 bases, with 15 bases left between them. This CDR3 has 15 amino acids. The CDR3 DNA is TGCGCCAGCAGCCCCATCCACTGGGGGGACACTGAAGCTTTCTTT. This encodes CASSPIHWGDTEAFF.

The V and J genes are TRBV3-1 (or the pseudogene TRBV3-2) and TRBJ2-3, with 9 positions matching TRBD1. This CDR3 has 15 amino acids. Unmatched junction bases numbered 6, after V lost 4 bases and J lost 4 bases. Germline assignment: CDR1 LGHDT and CDR2 YNNKEL (reference sequence). The DNA for the CDR3 is TGTGCCAGCAGCCTGGGTGGACAGGGGTCAGATACGCAGTATTTT. It specifies CASSLGGQGSDTQYF.

The V call is TRBV18, the J call TRBJ2-5, with 8 bases fitting TRBD1. Looked up from germline, CDR1 is KGHSH and CDR2 is LQKENI. The CDR3 loop spans 13 amino acids. After removal of 6 bases from V and 4 bases from J, the junction contained 4 bases not matched to a gene. The CDR3 protein is CASSQGAGETQYF. The CDR3 nucleotides are TGTGCCAGCTCCCAGGGGGCCGGAGAGACCCAGTACTTC.

V and J are TRBV30 and TRBJ1-4; D unclear. The CDR3 covers 15 residues. Per germline, CDR1 GTSNPN and CDR2 SVGIG (reference sequence). The V gene lost 3 bases and the J gene lost 6 bases, with 17 bases spanning the gap. CDR3 DNA sequence: TGTGCCTGGAGCGGAGGGTTCGATGGCGATGAAAAACTGTTTTTT. It codes for CAWSGGFDGDEKLFF.

This clone was picked up a small number of times. CDR3 sequence reads: CASSLWARTDTQYF. The CDR3 DNA sequence: TGTGCCAGCAGCTTGTGGGCTCGAACAGATACGCAGTATTTT. The V call is TRBV5-5, the J call TRBJ2-3; D gene uncertain. Germline V gene lookup returns CDR1 SGHKS and CDR2 YYEKEE (reference sequence). The length of the CDR3 is 14 residues. The V end was cut by 1 base, the J end by 3 bases, with 9 bases between.

The chain links TRBV6-5 to TRBJ2-7, with 8 bases fitting TRBD1. This CDR3 spans 15 amino acids. Germline values: CDR1 MNHEY, CDR2 SVGAGI. The trim removed 2 bases at V and 5 bases at J, leaving 8 bases unmatched. CDR3 sequence reads: CASSYPARGLDEQYF. CDR3 bases: TGTGCCAGCAGTTACCCGGCCAGGGGGCTTGACGAGCAGTACTTC.

The rearrangement joins TRBV21-1 to TRBJ1-6; TRBD1 is the table's D call, not checked against the DNA. TRBV21-1 is given as a pseudogene. This CDR3 comprises 13 residues. This CDR3 reads CAIPDTKNSPLHF. Written as DNA, the CDR3 is TGTGCCATTCCGGACACGAAGAATTCACCCCTCCACTTT.

J is TRBJ1-6 and V is TRBV19, with TRBD1 matching 8 bases. The CDR3 has 17 residues. CDR1 and CDR2 from the germline V gene are LNHDA and SQIVND (reference sequence). The V and J ends lost 5 bases and 0 bases, in that order; junction bases with no gene match: 6. CDR3 region: CASSPDRGRSYNSPLHF. The DNA for the CDR3 is TGTGCCAGTAGTCCCGACAGGGGTCGCTCCTATAATTCACCCCTCCACTTT.

The chain carries TRBV29-1 and TRBJ2-1; TRBD2 might be the D (6 bases). Germline V gene sequence: CDR1 SQVTM, CDR2 ANQGSEA. The CDR3 consists of 11 residues. The V and J ends lost 0 bases and 12 bases respectively, with 9 bases between them. The CDR3 region is CSVEDPGGQFF. DNA of the CDR3: TGCAGCGTTGAAGATCCCGGGGGGCAGTTCTTC.

The chain links TRBV5-6 to TRBJ1-6; D possibly corresponds to TRBD1 (5 bases). V was cut by 4 bases and J by 7 bases, with 12 bases left in between. Germline assignment: CDR1 SGHDT and CDR2 YYEEEE. The CDR3 is 14 residues long. The chain's CDR3 is CASSLRAGNSPLHF. As DNA, the CDR3 is TGTGCCAGCAGCCTCAGGGCCGGCAATTCACCCCTCCACTTT.

This clone was recorded only once. The chain has TRBV28 and TRBJ1-1, with D possibly matching TRBD1 (6 bases). Germline CDR1 MDHEN, CDR2 SYDVKM. There are 11 residues in the CDR3. V gave up 10 bases and J gave up 6 bases, with 12 bases separating them. The CDR3 DNA reads TGTGCCACCGGGGGGGCCGCTGAAGCTTTCTTT. This codes for CATGGAAEAFF.

This clone was seen just once. This chain joins TRBV15 and TRBJ1-2; 8 bases agree with TRBD1. Trimming took 5 bases from V and 2 from J; bases not matched to a gene: 7. There are 15 residues in the CDR3. Germline V CDR1 and CDR2: LNHNV, YYDKDF (reference sequence). The CDR3 DNA reads TGTGCCACCAGCTCCGGGGACAGGCCGAACTATGGCTACACCTTC. Translation: CATSSGDRPNYGYTF.

With respect to this clone: At the DNA level, this CDR3 is encoded by other sequences in the same sample as well. The chain carries TRBV19 and TRBJ2-5; 10 bases agree with TRBD1. V lost 5 bases to trimming and J lost 5 bases; unmatched junction nucleotides: 2. This CDR3 region has 13 residues. CDR1 is LNHDA, CDR2 SQIVND, per germline (reference sequence). The CDR3 loop is CASSPGQGETQYF. Written as DNA, the CDR3 is TGTGCCAGTAGTCCGGGACAGGGGGAGACCCAGTACTTC.

This chain links TRBV30 with TRBJ1-1, with D possibly being TRBD1 (6 bases). CDR1 is GTSNPN, CDR2 SVGIG, per germline (reference sequence). This CDR3 comprises 14 residues. Deletions cut 0 bases from V and 4 bases from J, with 12 bases between. CDR3 sequence reads: CAWSVGTGRTEAFF. The DNA of the CDR3 is TGTGCCTGGAGTGTAGGTACAGGGCGCACTGAAGCTTTCTTT.

The CDR3 sequence: CASSTSGGRNNEQFF. CDR3 DNA sequence: TGTGCCAGCAGTACTAGCGGGGGGCGCAACAATGAGCAGTTCTTC. The chain links TRBV28 to TRBJ2-1, with 12 bases lining up with TRBD2. V dropped 5 bases and J dropped 5; count of bases not matched to a gene: 4. Germline CDR1 is MDHEN and CDR2 is SYDVKM. This CDR3 comprises 15 residues.

This clone was seen a handful of times. This chain joins TRBV10-3 and TRBJ2-1, with D possibly TRBD2 on 5 matching bases. Trimming took 0 bases from V and 9 from J, leaving 12 bases between them. CDR1 and CDR2 from the germline V gene are ENHRY and SYGVKD. The CDR3 totals 14 residues. CDR3 sequence (DNA): TGTGCCATCAGTGAGTCGTGGAGGACCGGTGAGCAGTTCTTC. This sequence encodes CAISESWRTGEQFF.

J is TRBJ2-1 and V is TRBV2; 14 positions match TRBD2. Germline CDR1 SNHLY, CDR2 FYNNEI. CDR3 length equals 15 residues. V was clipped by 6 bases and J by 7 bases; unmatched bases: 5. In DNA, the CDR3 is TGTGCCAGCAGCCTGGGACTAGCGGGAGTGAATGAGCAGTTCTTC. Protein: CASSLGLAGVNEQFF.

This clone appeared a single time. This rearrangement joins TRBV9 to TRBJ2-7; 13 bases are a match to TRBD2. The ends lost 4 bases at V and 0 bases at J; junction bases unmatched: 7. Germline V gene lookup returns CDR1 SGDLS and CDR2 YYNGEE. This CDR3 is 17 amino acids long. CDR3 protein: CASSRTSGSPDSYEQYF. In nucleotides, the CDR3 is TGTGCCAGCAGCCGGACTAGCGGGAGTCCCGACTCCTACGAGCAGTACTTC.

This sequence joins TRBV5-5 and TRBJ1-2; no clear D gene. The CDR3 spans 12 residues. Per germline, CDR1 SGHKS and CDR2 YYEKEE (reference sequence). V was trimmed by 0 bases and J by 7 bases, leaving 7 bases between them. CDR3 residues: CASSLGQAGYTF. The CDR3 bases are TGTGCCAGCAGCTTGGGCCAGGCTGGCTACACCTTC.

CDR3 loop: CASGPQGNTIYF. CDR3 in DNA: TGTGCTAGTGGTCCACAGGGAAACACCATATATTTT. V is TRBV12-5 and J is TRBJ1-3, with no clear D. Deletions cut 5 bases from V and 4 bases from J, with 6 bases between. The CDR3 is 12 residues long. Per the germline V gene, CDR1 is LGHNT and CDR2 is FRNRAP.

The chain joins TRBV4-3 to TRBJ1-4; 10 bases align to TRBD1. The length of the CDR3 is 14 residues. Germline trimming cut 1 base from V and 7 bases from J; bases unmatched to any gene: 0. Germline V gene lookup returns CDR1 LGHNA and CDR2 YSLEER. The CDR3 loop is CASSQGQGAEKLFF. The CDR3 region has the DNA TGCGCCAGCAGCCAAGGACAGGGGGCTGAAAAACTGTTTTTT.

V gene TRBV25-1 combines with J gene TRBJ2-5, with a possible D match to TRBD2 (7 bases). From germline, CDR1 is MGHDK and CDR2 SYGVNS. The CDR3 totals 14 residues. V lost 2 bases and J lost 5, with 12 bases in between. This CDR3 reads CASSEGGGVETQYF. The CDR3, as DNA: TGTGCCAGCAGTGAAGGAGGGGGGGTGGAGACCCAGTACTTC.

The V and J genes are TRBV5-1 and TRBJ2-1, with 9 positions matching TRBD2. Germline V CDR1 and CDR2: SGHRS, YFSETQ. The trim removed 0 bases at V and 7 bases at J, leaving 5 bases unmatched. This CDR3 has 15 amino acids. The CDR3 nucleotides are TGCGCCAGCAGCTTGGAGGGGACTAGCTTTAATGAGCAGTTCTTC. Translating gives CASSLEGTSFNEQFF.

The chain joins TRBV11-2 to TRBJ2-7, with D perhaps matching TRBD1 (5 bases). The CDR3 has 18 amino acids. Germline loops: CDR1 SGHAT, CDR2 FQNNGV. Trimming removed 5 bases from V and 3 bases from J, with 26 bases in between. This CDR3 reads CASSLHNQGPNILYEQYF. In DNA, the CDR3 is TGTGCCAGCAGCCTTCATAACCAGGGCCCCAATATCCTCTACGAGCAGTACTTC.